The 27 T cell receptor beta chains below all came from one sample that was sequenced in a study of read filtering for tumor transcriptome and immune sequencing. Molecular barcoded adaptors covering alpha/delta and beta/gamma chains were used on 400 ng RNA. A single record per CDR3 protein comes from TCRdb applying MiXCR to the reads. This table holds about 35,000 distinct CDR3 sequences, 13% to 15% found once. Sequencing was performed on a population of CD138-negative cells sorted from bone marrow. These TCRs come from a donor over 35 with multiple myeloma.

The sample holds a few counts of this clonotype. The chain has TRBV19 and TRBJ2-1; either TRBD1 or TRBD2 may fit D (5 bases each). Germline CDR1 and CDR2: LNHDA and SQIVND (reference sequence). There are 14 residues in the CDR3. V lost 3 bases and J 9 bases, leaving 15 bases between the germline ends. The CDR3 loop is CASSISGARGEQFF. DNA for the CDR3: TGTGCCAGTAGTATTAGTGGGGCCCGGGGTGAGCAGTTCTTC.

This clonotype was seen ten or more times. The chain links TRBV11-2 to TRBJ1-1; D is undetermined. CDR1 is SGHAT, CDR2 FQNNGV, per germline. The germline V and J ends were trimmed by 5 bases and 2 bases, with 9 bases remaining between them. CDR3 size: 13 residues. As DNA, the CDR3 is TGTGCCAGCAGCCGGACGGACAACACTGAAGCTTTCTTT. It specifies CASSRTDNTEAFF.

The chain uses TRBV3-1 and TRBJ2-1, with D uncertain. The germline V and J ends were trimmed by 3 bases and 10 bases, with 7 bases remaining between them. CDR1 is LGHDT, CDR2 YNNKEL, per germline (reference sequence). CDR3 length equals 11 residues. The CDR3 DNA reads as TGTGCCAGCAGCCACGACGGGGAGCAGTTCTTC. Residues: CASSHDGEQFF.

This clonotype was counted ten times or more. This chain connects TRBV26 to TRBJ2-7; TRBD2, the D gene given by the table, was not confirmed from the DNA. TRBV26 is labeled a pseudogene. The CDR3 has 15 amino acids. CDR3 DNA sequence: TGTGCCAGCATCCCAGGGACTAGCGTTTCCTACGAGCAGTACTTC. Its protein product is CASIPGTSVSYEQYF.

This clonotype appeared a few times. This chain connects TRBV14 to TRBJ2-3; possible D gene TRBD2, 6 bases. V was shortened by 4 bases and J by 4 bases, with 12 bases between the two germline ends. The CDR3 is 14 residues long. From germline, CDR1 is SGHDN and CDR2 FVKESK. This chain's CDR3 is CASSRTIAADTQYF. Written as DNA, the CDR3 is TGTGCCAGCAGCCGGACTATCGCGGCAGATACGCAGTATTTT.

This clonotype was observed at least ten times. The chain's CDR3 is CASSLIATDTQYF. CDR3 coding DNA: TGTGCCAGCAGCTTAATTGCCACAGATACGCAGTATTTT. The chain combines TRBV7-3 with TRBJ2-3; D gene unclear. The CDR3 contains 13 residues. Germline assignment: CDR1 SGHTA and CDR2 FQGTGA. Between the trimmed V and J ends, which lost 1 base and 2 bases, there was a span of 4 bases.

This clonotype was recorded at least ten times. The chain couples TRBV12-3 or TRBV12-4 to TRBJ2-2; the match to TRBD2 covers 7 bases. The CDR3 length is 15 residues. V dropped 6 bases and J dropped 0; count of bases not matched to a gene: 4. CDR3: CASRKSGTNTGELFF. CDR3 coding DNA: TGTGCCAGCAGAAAGAGCGGGACGAACACCGGGGAGCTGTTTTTT.

This clonotype was recorded at least ten times. The rearrangement joins TRBV3-1 to TRBJ2-5; D gene uncertain. Germline V gives CDR1 LGHDT, CDR2 YNNKEL (reference sequence). This CDR3 is 14 amino acids long. V lost 1 base and J lost 2, with 8 bases in between. The CDR3 region is CASSQGNIQETQYF. In DNA form, the CDR3 reads TGTGCCAGCAGCCAAGGGAATATACAAGAGACCCAGTACTTC.

By sample share, this clonotype is medium-sized (0.01 to 0.1%). V usage is TRBV3-1 and J usage is TRBJ2-1; D remains unclear. The CDR3 spans 10 residues. V was cut by 5 bases and J by 8 bases, with 4 bases left in between. In germline, CDR1 is LGHDT, CDR2 YNNKEL (reference sequence). CDR3 DNA sequence: TGTGCCAGCAGCGACGATGAGCAGTTCTTC. It encodes CASSDDEQFF.

The chain has TRBV5-6 and TRBJ2-3; 13 nucleotides agree with TRBD2. The germline gives CDR1 SGHDT, CDR2 YYEEEE. V dropped 3 bases and J dropped 1; count of bases not matched to a gene: 17. The CDR3 has 21 residues. The CDR3 loop reads CASSSSVPGLAGPLGTDTQYF. In DNA form, the CDR3 reads TGTGCCAGCAGCTCGAGCGTCCCGGGACTAGCGGGACCCCTCGGCACAGATACGCAGTATTTT.

This clonotype was counted ten times or more. V gene TRBV27 combines with J gene TRBJ1-6; D uncertain. CDR3 size: 9 residues. V shed 6 bases and J shed 14 bases, with 5 bases lying between them. The germline V gene encodes CDR1 MNHEY and CDR2 SMNVEV (reference sequence). DNA for the CDR3: TGTGCCAGCAGCCCGTCCCTCCACTTT. This encodes CASSPSLHF.

The genes are TRBV12-3 or TRBV12-4 and TRBJ1-5; TRBD1 matches 10 bases. This CDR3 contains 17 residues. V trimming: 5 bases; J trimming: 2 bases; junction bases outside the gene matches: 9. CDR3 sequence (DNA): TGTGCCAGCAGTCCCCAGACAGGGGGCCTAGGCAATCAGCCCCAGCATTTT. Amino acid sequence: CASSPQTGGLGNQPQHF.

Remarks on this clonotype: Because it lacks the conserved phenylalanine or tryptophan at the end, this CDR3 is likely a read error. V and J are TRBV6-2 or TRBV6-3 and TRBJ1-5; no clear D. The CDR3 has 14 residues. From germline, CDR1 is MNHEY and CDR2 SVGEGT. Trimming removed 7 bases at V and 7 bases at J, with 17 bases between. The CDR3 DNA follows: TGTGCCAGCATTCCCGGACCGGGAAGGCAGCCCCAGCATCTT. Translating gives CASIPGPGRQPQHL.

This clonotype was seen many times. The CDR3 bases are TGCAGCGTTGACGCCCTCCGAGGCACTGAAGCTTTCTTT. Encoded protein: CSVDALRGTEAFF. The V gene is TRBV29-1, the J gene TRBJ1-1; D gene unclear. V was clipped by 3 bases and J by 4 bases, with 12 bases between them. CDR1 SQVTM and CDR2 ANQGSEA come from the germline V gene. This CDR3 has 13 residues.

This clonotype was picked up many times. This chain connects TRBV27 to TRBJ2-3; D is ambiguous. V lost 4 bases and J 3 bases, leaving 5 bases between the germline ends. The CDR3 runs 12 residues. Germline V gene lookup returns CDR1 MNHEY and CDR2 SMNVEV (reference sequence). The CDR3: CASSSRTDTQYF. CDR3 nucleotide sequence: TGTGCCAGCAGTTCAAGGACAGATACGCAGTATTTT.

Ten or more counts support this clonotype. The genes are TRBV20-1 and TRBJ1-5; no reliable D call. From germline, CDR1 is DFQATT and CDR2 SNEGSKA (reference sequence). The CDR3 is 17 amino acids. Trimming removed 3 bases at V and 0 bases at J, with 18 bases between. CDR3 coding DNA: TGCAGTGCTAGTTCTCCACTGAGCCGATATAGCAATCAGCCCCAGCATTTT. This codes for CSASSPLSRYSNQPQHF.

This clonotype was counted many times. The V call is TRBV5-1, the J call TRBJ1-2; D unresolved. This CDR3 comprises 14 residues. Germline assignment: CDR1 SGHRS and CDR2 YFSETQ. Trimming removed 1 base at V and 1 base at J, with 8 bases between. CDR3 sequence reads: CASSLTEGNYGYTF. The CDR3 DNA follows: TGCGCCAGCAGCTTGACGGAGGGTAACTATGGCTACACCTTC.

The chain uses TRBV6-1 and TRBJ1-1; D is undetermined. Trimming shortened V by 4 bases and J by 8 bases, and 14 bases separated the two germline ends. CDR3 length: 13 amino acids. Germline CDR1 reads MNHNS; CDR2 reads SASEGT. CDR3 DNA: TGTGCCAGCAGTGGACGTATGGGCACGGAAGCTTTCTTT. Residues: CASSGRMGTEAFF.

This clonotype was seen repeatedly, ten times or more. CDR3 sequence reads: CAWSKPGETDTQYF. CDR3 DNA sequence: TGTGCCTGGAGTAAACCGGGAGAGACAGATACGCAGTATTTT. The chain links TRBV30 to TRBJ2-3, with a possible D match to TRBD2 (6 bases). The V end was cut by 2 bases, the J end by 3 bases, with 12 bases between. The CDR3 has 14 amino acids. The V gene's germline CDR1 is GTSNPN and CDR2 SVGIG (reference sequence).

Notes on this clonotype: It may be a read error: a sequence one base away is much more abundant. The CDR3 is CASSQGRSTEASF. For the CDR3, the DNA is TGTGCCAGCTCCCAGGGGAGAAGCACTGAAGCTTCCTTT. The chain recombines TRBV14 with TRBJ1-1, with D perhaps TRBD1 (6 bases). The CDR3 loop spans 13 amino acids. Germline values: CDR1 SGHDN, CDR2 FVKESK.

This clonotype was counted at least ten times. The genes are TRBV6-6 and TRBJ1-5, with D tentatively TRBD1 (5 bases). The CDR3 has 15 amino acids. Trimming removed 6 bases at V and 2 bases at J, with 14 bases between. The germline V gene encodes CDR1 MNHNY and CDR2 SVGAGI (reference sequence). The CDR3 sequence: CASREGGGGNQPQHF. CDR3 coding DNA: TGTGCCAGCAGGGAAGGCGGGGGAGGCAATCAGCCCCAGCATTTT.

The table lists this clonotype with many counts. V and J are TRBV20-1 and TRBJ2-3; no reliable D call. The CDR3 contains 11 residues. V was shortened by 5 bases and J by 7 bases, with 10 bases between the two germline ends. Germline V gene lookup returns CDR1 DFQATT and CDR2 SNEGSKA (reference sequence). CDR3 in DNA: TGCAGTGCTTTCCGACCCAATACGCAGTATTTT. Translating it yields CSAFRPNTQYF.

This clonotype was picked up many times. The chain employs TRBV29-1 and TRBJ2-3; 9 positions agree with TRBD1. V shed 4 bases and J 8 bases; nucleotides not matched to a gene: 4. Germline V gene lookup returns CDR1 SQVTM and CDR2 ANQGSEA. The CDR3 runs to 12 residues. CDR3 protein: CSVGVTGGTQYF. The CDR3 DNA reads as TGCAGCGTTGGGGTGACAGGGGGTACGCAGTATTTT.

This clonotype was recorded at least ten times. V is TRBV6-5 and J is TRBJ2-6; D gene uncertain. Germline CDR1 reads MNHEY; CDR2 reads SVGAGI. V lost 8 bases and J 3 bases, leaving 11 bases between the germline ends. The CDR3 totals 14 residues. The DNA of the CDR3 is TGTGCCAGCCGGTTTGGGGTTGGGGCCAACGTCCTGACTTTC. Its protein product is CASRFGVGANVLTF.

This clonotype came up many times. This rearrangement joins TRBV6-1 to TRBJ2-2; 13 nucleotides match TRBD2. Losses at the gene ends were 5 bases for V and 1 base for J; bases not matched to a gene: 7. The CDR3 length is 18 residues. The V gene's germline CDR1 is MNHNS and CDR2 SASEGT. This CDR3 is CASSQRTSGGVNTGELFF. The CDR3 DNA sequence: TGTGCCAGCAGTCAAAGGACTAGCGGGGGCGTGAACACCGGGGAGCTGTTTTTT.

The sample holds a few counts of this clonotype. This rearrangement joins TRBV9 to TRBJ2-6; 9 nucleotides line up with TRBD1. Trimming removed 2 bases from V and 2 bases from J; junction bases left unmatched: 5. The CDR3 extends over 17 amino acids. The germline gives CDR1 SGDLS, CDR2 YYNGEE. CDR3 nucleotide sequence: TGTGCCAGCAGCGTCGGACAGGGGCTAACTGGGGCCAACGTCCTGACTTTC. Its translation is CASSVGQGLTGANVLTF.

This clonotype has a count of ten or more. A much larger clone is a single base away; this may be a read error. Here the CDR3 reads CASTKRSDPYNGQFF. CDR3 bases: TGTGCCAGCACGAAGCGGAGCGACCCCTACAATGGGCAGTTCTTC. This chain joins TRBV9 and TRBJ2-1; TRBD2 might be the D (5 bases). Germline CDR1 and CDR2: SGDLS and YYNGEE. The CDR3 runs to 15 residues.